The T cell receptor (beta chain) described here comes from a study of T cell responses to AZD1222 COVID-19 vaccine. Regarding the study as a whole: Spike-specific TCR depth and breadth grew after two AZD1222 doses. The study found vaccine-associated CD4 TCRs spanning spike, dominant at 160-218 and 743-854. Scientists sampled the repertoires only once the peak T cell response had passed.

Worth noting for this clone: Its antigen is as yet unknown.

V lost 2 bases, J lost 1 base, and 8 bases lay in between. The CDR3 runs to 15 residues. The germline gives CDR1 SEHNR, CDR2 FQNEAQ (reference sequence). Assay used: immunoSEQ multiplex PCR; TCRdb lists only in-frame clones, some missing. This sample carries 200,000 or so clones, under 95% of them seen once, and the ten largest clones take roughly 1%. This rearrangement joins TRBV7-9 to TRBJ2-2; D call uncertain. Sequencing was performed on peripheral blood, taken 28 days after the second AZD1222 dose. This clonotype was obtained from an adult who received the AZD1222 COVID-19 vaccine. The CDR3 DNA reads TGTGCCAGCAGCTTACGGGTGGGGAACACCGGGGAGCTGTTTTTT. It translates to CASSLRVGNTGELFF.